Below, 25 T cell receptor beta chains from the same sample are listed, as sequenced in a study of STAT5B mutations in CD4+ large granular lymphocyte leukemia (dated by TCRdb to about 2022). The method behind the library was the immunoSEQ multiplex PCR assay. TCRdb provides this immuneACCESS table in a form limited to in-frame rearrangements. Some clones are lacking; in checked studies, under half of them reflect an unresolved V gene, and why the rest are absent is not known. The table for this sample lists more than 40,000 clones; about 86% of them were counted only once. The leading ten clones occupy more than 0.35% of the sample. The specimen was CD4+ T cells from blood buffy coats. Every receptor here comes from a human donor in good health.

The chain carries TRBV7-9 and TRBJ2-5; D may be TRBD1 (6 bases). Per germline, CDR1 SEHNR and CDR2 FQNEAQ (reference sequence). Trimming removed 7 bases at V and 3 bases at J, with 18 bases between. CDR3 size: 15 residues. CDR3 region: CASKPPGTLKETQYF. CDR3 bases: TGTGCCAGCAAGCCGCCCGGGACATTGAAAGAGACCCAGTACTTC.

The genes are TRBV5-6 and TRBJ2-7; D assignment may be TRBD1 or TRBD2 (6 bases each). The CDR3 sequence is 17 residues long. Trimming took off 4 bases at V and 1 base at J, with 21 bases between the two ends. The germline V gene has CDR1 SGHDT and CDR2 YYEEEE. The CDR3 here is CASSDRRGRGWSYEQYF. Written as DNA, the CDR3 is TGTGCCAGCAGCGACCGTCGGGGGCGCGGATGGTCCTACGAGCAGTACTTC.

As to this clone: Other DNA sequences within the sample encode an identical CDR3. The chain employs TRBV9 and TRBJ2-2; D is undetermined. In germline, CDR1 is SGDLS, CDR2 YYNGEE. Trimming removed 3 bases at V and 1 base at J, with 10 bases between. CDR3 length: 15 residues. CDR3 in DNA: TGTGCCAGCAGCGCACTGGCCGGGAACACCGGGGAGCTGTTTTTT. Translation: CASSALAGNTGELFF.

V gene TRBV29-1 combines with J gene TRBJ1-2; tentatively, D is TRBD1 (5 bases). The V gene's germline CDR1 is SQVTM and CDR2 ANQGSEA. The V gene lost 6 bases and the J gene lost 8 bases, with 13 bases spanning the gap. The CDR3 is 11 amino acids. DNA of the CDR3: TGCAGCGTGGGCAGGGATGGCGGCTACACCTTC. This encodes CSVGRDGGYTF.

This chain links TRBV7-2 with TRBJ2-1; TRBD2 matches 7 bases. Trimming cost V 5 bases and J 4 bases; bases outside gene matches: 11. CDR1 is SGHTA and CDR2 is FQGNSA in the germline V gene. This CDR3 is built from 16 residues. CDR3 loop: CASSPLGGGGYNEQFF. CDR3 DNA: TGTGCCAGCAGCCCCCTGGGTGGGGGAGGGTACAATGAGCAGTTCTTC.

This chain joins TRBV27 and TRBJ2-7; 7 nucleotides match TRBD2. Unmatched junction bases numbered 1, after V lost 2 bases and J lost 6 bases. Germline V gene lookup returns CDR1 MNHEY and CDR2 SMNVEV (reference sequence). The CDR3 runs to 12 residues. The CDR3: CASSLTGGEQYF. CDR3 nucleotide sequence: TGTGCCAGCAGTTTAACGGGGGGCGAGCAGTACTTC.

This clone was counted once. The chain joins TRBV5-1 to TRBJ2-7; TRBD1 agrees at 11 bases. CDR3 length equals 15 residues. J gave up 3 bases and V 3 bases, and 5 bases lay outside the gene matches. Germline lookup yields CDR1 SGHRS and CDR2 YFSETQ. Written as DNA, the CDR3 is TGCGCCAGCAGCTATGGGACAGGGGGAATCTACGAGCAGTACTTC. Amino acids: CASSYGTGGIYEQYF.

The chain is built from TRBV10-2 and TRBJ2-7; 8 bases line up with TRBD2. V gave up 7 bases and J gave up 3 bases; unmatched junction bases: 8. The CDR3 is made up of 14 amino acids. CDR1 is WSHSY, CDR2 SAAADI, per germline. In nucleotides, the CDR3 is TGCGCCAGCATTGTTGGTAGCGGGGTCTACGAGCAGTACTTC. Encoded protein: CASIVGSGVYEQYF.

This chain's CDR3 is CASGLDRGGYEQYF. Here the CDR3 DNA reads TGTGCTAGTGGTTTGGACCGGGGAGGATACGAGCAGTACTTC. This rearrangement joins TRBV12-5 to TRBJ2-7; possible D gene TRBD2, 6 bases. Germline V lookup: CDR1 LGHNT, CDR2 FRNRAP. Between the trimmed V and J ends, which lost 1 base and 4 bases, there was a span of 11 bases. CDR3 size: 14 residues.

The chain couples TRBV6-6 to TRBJ2-5; no definite D call. V lost 10 bases and J 4 bases, leaving 19 bases between the germline ends. Germline V gives CDR1 MNHNY, CDR2 SVGAGI (reference sequence). The CDR3 contains 14 residues. CDR3 DNA sequence: TGTGCCACGCAGAAATTGCAGGCAGCAGAGACCCAGTACTTC. This codes for CATQKLQAAETQYF.

This sequence joins TRBV10-2 and TRBJ2-7; possibly TRBD1 for D (6 bases). CDR1 WSHSY and CDR2 SAAADI come from the germline V gene. The ends were cut back, 7 bases at V and 0 bases at J, with 13 bases in the middle. The CDR3 extends over 14 amino acids. CDR3 DNA: TGCGCCAGCACCTGGGACACAACCTCCTACGAGCAGTACTTC. Translating it yields CASTWDTTSYEQYF.

The chain is built from TRBV5-1 and TRBJ2-1; weak D call: TRBD1 (5 bases). The ends were cut back, 0 bases at V and 4 bases at J, with 11 bases in the middle. CDR3 length equals 15 residues. Looked up from germline, CDR1 is SGHRS and CDR2 is YFSETQ. This CDR3 reads CASSLGRTTYNEQFF. The CDR3, as DNA: TGCGCCAGCAGCTTGGGGCGGACAACTTACAATGAGCAGTTCTTC.

The rearrangement joins TRBV10-1 to TRBJ2-7; a possible D gene is TRBD2 (6 bases). This CDR3 has 15 amino acids. V lost 0 bases, J lost 4 bases, and 13 bases lay in between. The germline CDR1 and CDR2 sequences are WNHNN and SYGVQD (reference sequence). CDR3 coding DNA: TGCGCCAGCAGTGAGTCTGTGGCGGGGAGATACGAGCAGTACTTC. Protein sequence: CASSESVAGRYEQYF.

V usage is TRBV6-5 and J usage is TRBJ2-5; 7 nucleotides line up with TRBD1. The junction had 6 bases not matched to a gene; V was cut back by 0 bases and J by 5 bases. Germline CDR1 reads MNHEY; CDR2 reads SVGAGI. The length of the CDR3 is 15 residues. In DNA form, the CDR3 reads TGTGCCAGCAGTTACTCTACAGGGGATCGGGAGACCCAGTACTTC. Its translation: CASSYSTGDRETQYF.

V is TRBV5-1 and J is TRBJ1-3; D remains ambiguous. With 1 base removed from V and 2 bases from J, the gap between germline ends came to 7 bases. This CDR3 is 14 amino acids long. Germline V CDR1 and CDR2: SGHRS, YFSETQ. DNA for the CDR3: TGCGCCAGCAGCTTGAACGGTGCTGGAAACACCATATATTTT. Its protein product is CASSLNGAGNTIYF.

This clone was seen once. V is TRBV9 and J is TRBJ2-5; 8 nucleotides agree with TRBD2. The CDR3 is made up of 14 amino acids. Germline assignment: CDR1 SGDLS and CDR2 YYNGEE. V was pared by 0 bases and J by 5 bases, with 3 bases of the junction left unmatched. DNA for the CDR3: TGTGCCAGCAGCGTAGATCGCGGGAGGGAGACCCAGTACTTC. This codes for CASSVDRGRETQYF. The variable domain in full, completed from reference TRBV9 and TRBJ2-5, reads DSGVTQTPKHLITATGQRVTLRCSPRSGDLSVYWYQQSLDQGLQFLIQYYNGEERAKGNILERFSAQQFPDLHSELNLSSLELGDSALYFCASSVDRGRETQYFGPGTRLLVL.

The chain has TRBV7-9 and TRBJ1-1; no reliable D call. The CDR3 consists of 12 residues. V was shortened by 7 bases and J by 3 bases, with 9 bases between the two germline ends. Looked up from germline, CDR1 is SEHNR and CDR2 is FQNEAQ (reference sequence). CDR3 residues: CASTPKDTEAFF. Here the CDR3 DNA reads TGTGCCAGCACTCCGAAGGACACTGAAGCTTTCTTT.

Only one count was recorded for this clone. The chain has TRBV30 and TRBJ2-5, with unresolved D. V shed 3 bases and J shed 1 base, with 15 bases lying between them. The CDR3 totals 15 residues. The germline CDR1 and CDR2 sequences are GTSNPN and SVGIG (reference sequence). The chain's CDR3 is CAWSSGGRPQETQYF. The DNA of the CDR3 is TGTGCCTGGAGCTCTGGTGGACGTCCCCAAGAGACCCAGTACTTC.

The rearrangement links TRBV5-5 to TRBJ1-6; the match to TRBD1 covers 7 bases. From germline, CDR1 is SGHKS and CDR2 YYEKEE (reference sequence). V shed 3 bases, J shed 3 bases, and the junction held 6 bases outside the gene matches. The length of the CDR3 is 16 residues. The CDR3 nucleotides read TGTGCCAGCAGCTATACAGGGGCCCTCTATAATTCACCCCTCCACTTT. This sequence encodes CASSYTGALYNSPLHF. The entire variable domain, with the rest obtained from reference TRBV5-5 and TRBJ1-6, is as follows: DAGVTQSPTHLIKTRGQQVTLRCSPISGHKSVSWYQQVLGQGPQFIFQYYEKEERGRGNFPDRFSARQFPNYSSELNVNALLLGDSALYLCASSYTGALYNSPLHFGNGTRLTVT.

The V and J genes are TRBV6-1 and TRBJ1-5; D not certain. CDR3 length: 12 residues. V lost 4 bases and J 6 bases, leaving 7 bases between the germline ends. Germline loops: CDR1 MNHNS, CDR2 SASEGT. CDR3 sequence (DNA): TGTGCCAGCAGTGGAGGGAGTCAGCCCCAGCATTTT. This gives the protein CASSGGSQPQHF.

This rearrangement joins TRBV6-1 to TRBJ1-1, with D unresolved. This CDR3 region has 13 residues. Trimming left V 5 bases short and J 4 bases short, with 11 bases between. The V gene's germline CDR1 is MNHNS and CDR2 SASEGT. The CDR3 DNA reads TGTGCCAGCAGTCAGCTATGGGGCACTGAAGCTTTCTTT. The encoded protein is CASSQLWGTEAFF.

Here the CDR3 DNA reads TGCGCCAGCAGCACCCAGGGTCGAGGGAACACTGAAGCTTTCTTT. It translates to CASSTQGRGNTEAFF. The chain employs TRBV5-1 and TRBJ1-1, with a tentative D call TRBD1 (5 bases). V gave up 4 bases and J gave up 1 base, with 14 bases separating them. This CDR3 spans 15 amino acids. The germline gives CDR1 SGHRS, CDR2 YFSETQ.

This clone has more than one count but fewer than ten. This chain uses TRBV7-6 with TRBJ1-1, with no clear D. CDR1 SGHVS and CDR2 FNYEAQ come from the germline V gene. Trimming cost V 0 bases and J 5 bases, with 7 bases left between them. The CDR3 totals 13 residues. In DNA, the CDR3 is TGTGCCAGCAGCTTAGCGGCCGGAACTGAAGCTTTCTTT. Its translation is CASSLAAGTEAFF.

The chain carries TRBV2 and TRBJ1-2; no firm D call. CDR1 and CDR2 from the germline V gene are SNHLY and FYNNEI. Trimming removed 8 bases from V and 5 bases from J, with 12 bases in between. The CDR3 extends over 12 amino acids. The CDR3 protein is CASQGLGYGYTF. As DNA, the CDR3 is TGTGCCAGCCAAGGGTTAGGATATGGCTACACCTTC.

V gene TRBV7-2 combines with J gene TRBJ2-2; 7 bases align to TRBD1. The V gene end was trimmed by 5 bases and the J gene end by 5 bases; junction bases not matched to a gene: 5. Germline values: CDR1 SGHTA, CDR2 FQGNSA. This CDR3 has 14 residues. CDR3 residues: CASSLQGTTGELFF. The CDR3 DNA is TGTGCCAGCAGCCTACAGGGGACGACCGGGGAGCTGTTTTTT.